This TCR beta chain was retrieved from a study of cytomegalovirus exposure and HLA in healthy donors. Study-level results: A later analysis associated 16,951 TCR beta sequences with HLA alleles at a 0.05 false discovery rate.

About this clone: Its antigen is undetermined.

Donors were nominally healthy when sampled, though unrecorded immune exposures were likely. Germline V gene data show CDR1 as SQVTM and CDR2 as ANQGSEA. Trimming cost V 4 bases and J 3 bases; bases outside gene matches: 7. The CDR3 runs to 15 residues. A multiplex PCR was run with 60 Vbeta primers and 13 Jbeta primers. Using immunoSEQ multiplex PCR, the repertoire was profiled, and TCRdb retains in-frame clones only, with some absent. The table records some 220,000 clones, roughly 78% of them present only once. The clonotype originates from a boy younger than 18 in good health and CMV-seronegative. V is TRBV29-1 and J is TRBJ2-2, with 8 bases aligning to TRBD2. The sequencing input was PBMCs. CDR3 sequence reads: CSVVISGMYTGELFF. The CDR3 region has the DNA TGCAGCGTTGTGATTAGCGGGATGTACACCGGGGAGCTGTTTTTT.